These T cell receptor beta chains were read from a single sample in a study of cytomegalovirus exposure and HLA in healthy donors. The assay was immunoSEQ multiplex PCR, and TCRdb's table has in-frame clones only and misses some. The sample contains approximately 94,000 clones, 76% of which appear only once. Sequencing was carried out using PBMCs. The receptors were sampled from a man aged 25-40 years in good health and CMV-seropositive. The CDR3 runs from the conserved cysteine through the conserved F or W. D genes are given only for firm matches. Clone size is stated in some rows and not others, as once, few, many or a class when expanded.

d_gene	v_gene	abundance	j_gene	CDR3nt	CDR3aa
NA	TRBV6-1	NA	TRBJ2-2	TGTGCCAGCTGTCGGGGGGCTATAGACACCGGGGAGCTGTTTTTT	CASCRGAIDTGELFF
NA	TRBV7-9	medium-sized	TRBJ1-3	TGTGCCAGCAGCTTAGCTGTCGCCAGGGTAATTGGAAACACCATATATTTT	CASSLAVARVIGNTIYF
NA	TRBV7-9	NA	TRBJ2-7	TGTTCCAGCAGCTTAGCGGAGGGGGCCCGCGAGCAGTACTTC	CSSSLAEGAREQYF
NA	TRBV6-6	NA	TRBJ1-4	TGTGCCAGCAGCCCGTACTTTGCAACTAATGAAAAACTGTTTTTT	CASSPYFATNEKLFF
TRBD2	TRBV5-1	NA	TRBJ2-3	TGCGCCAGCAGCCTTCGGGAGGGTTGGAATACGCAGTATTTT	CASSLREGWNTQYF
TRBD2	TRBV4-1	NA	TRBJ2-7	TGCGCCAGCAGCCATGGTCGGACTAGTTCCTACGAGCAGTACTTC	CASSHGRTSSYEQYF
TRBD2	TRBV18	NA	TRBJ2-7	TGTGCCAGCTCACCACCCAGGGCTAGCGGTGCCTACGAGCAGTACTTC	CASSPPRASGAYEQYF
NA	TRBV19	NA	TRBJ1-5	TGTGCCAGTAGTATCCAGGTAAATCAGCCCCAGCATTTT	CASSIQVNQPQHF
NA	TRBV6-5	NA	TRBJ1-2	TGTGCCAGCCAGGGGCCTCGGGACTATGGCTACACCTTC	CASQGPRDYGYTF
NA	TRBV30	NA	TRBJ2-3	TGTGCCTGGAGTGTCGGCGGGGCTACGCAGTATTTT	CAWSVGGATQYF
NA	TRBV28	NA	TRBJ1-5	TGTGCCAGCAGTTTAGGTCAGGTTGTTCAACCCCAGCATTTT	CASSLGQVVQPQHF
NA	TRBV10-3	NA	TRBJ2-5	TGTGCCATCAGACCTCCGGACCAAGAGACCCAGTACTTC	CAIRPPDQETQYF
NA	TRBV5-6	once	TRBJ1-6	TGTGCCAGCAGCTTGGATAGGAGCTCCTATAATTCACCCCTCCACTTT	CASSLDRSSYNSPLHF
NA	TRBV15	NA	TRBJ1-5	TGTGCCACCAGCACGGACTCACCAGCTTATCAGCCCCAGCATTTT	CATSTDSPAYQPQHF
NA	TRBV5-6	few	TRBJ2-7	TGTGCCAGCAGCCCGGGGGGGACAGAACTCTACGAGCAGTACTTC	CASSPGGTELYEQYF
NA	TRBV16	NA	TRBJ2-7	TGTGCCAGCAGCCAACCCTTGACAGATTCTAGCTACGAGCAGTACTTC	CASSQPLTDSSYEQYF
NA	TRBV30	NA	TRBJ1-2	TGTGCCTGGAGTCGTGGGCAGCTCCTCCTCGGCTATGGCTACACCTTC	CAWSRGQLLLGYGYTF
TRBD2	TRBV29-1	NA	TRBJ2-1	TGCAGCGTTAAATTGACTAGCGGGAGTAACAATGAGCAGTTCTTC	CSVKLTSGSNNEQFF
NA	TRBV4-1	NA	TRBJ2-5	TGCGCCAGCAGCCGGGACTCTCAAGAGACCCAGTACTTC	CASSRDSQETQYF
NA	TRBV4-1	few	TRBJ2-1	TGCGCCAGCAGCCAAGACGGTCCCTACAATGAGCAGTTCTTC	CASSQDGPYNEQFF
NA	TRBV6-1	NA	TRBJ1-5	TGTGCCAGCACGCGGGCCAGCAATCAGCCCCAGCATTTT	CASTRASNQPQHF
NA	TRBV7-2	NA	TRBJ2-7	TGTGCCAGCAGCCCTAAATTGGAGGAGCAGTACTTC	CASSPKLEEQYF
TRBD1	TRBV25-1	NA	TRBJ1-1	TGTGCCAGCAGTGCGGACAGGGGGCGCGGGACTGAAGCTTTCTTT	CASSADRGRGTEAFF
NA	TRBV28	NA	TRBJ1-2	TGTGCCAGCAGTTTATCGTCAGGGGGCTACACCTTC	CASSLSSGGYTF
NA	TRBV28	NA	TRBJ1-6	TGTGCCAGCAGCCTATATAATTCACCCCTCCACTTT	CASSLYNSPLHF
NA	TRBV9	NA	TRBJ2-2	TGTGCCAGCACTAAATCTGGGGAGCTGTTTTTT	CASTKSGELFF
TRBD2	TRBV6-5	NA	TRBJ2-7	TGTGCCAGCACTCCTCTAGCGGGAGGAGCCTACGAGCAGTACTTC	CASTPLAGGAYEQYF
NA	TRBV12-5	NA	TRBJ1-5	TGTGCTAGTGGTTTGGTACGGGATGGAGTAGTAGTGGGCCAGCCCCAGCATTTT	CASGLVRDGVVVGQPQHF
NA	TRBV28	NA	TRBJ1-3	TGTGCCAGCACCTTTGACATCTCTGGAAACACCATATATTTT	CASTFDISGNTIYF
NA	TRBV2	NA	TRBJ2-2	TGTGCCAGCATTCCAGGGGCGAACACCGGGGAGCTGTTTTTT	CASIPGANTGELFF
TRBD1	TRBV5-6	NA	TRBJ2-2	TGTGCCAGCAGCTTCAGTTCCGGGACAGGGTACGCCGGGGAGCTGTTTTTT	CASSFSSGTGYAGELFF
NA	TRBV7-9	NA	TRBJ2-3	TGTGCCAGCAGCCCGTCCTCTTACACAGATACGCAGTATTTT	CASSPSSYTDTQYF
NA	TRBV2	NA	TRBJ2-5	TGTGCCAGCAGTGGGCAGGCGAGCCAAGAGACCCAGTACTTC	CASSGQASQETQYF
TRBD1	TRBV5-1	NA	TRBJ2-3	TGCGCCAGCAGCTTGGGACAGGGGGGACGGTCAGATACGCAGTATTTT	CASSLGQGGRSDTQYF
NA	TRBV27	NA	TRBJ1-5	TGTGCCAGCAGTTTAAGACGCGGGGGGGTTGACAATCAGCCCCAGCATTTT	CASSLRRGGVDNQPQHF
TRBD1	TRBV19	NA	TRBJ2-7	TGTGCCAGTACCCCGGGACAGAGTACCTACGAGCAGTACTTC	CASTPGQSTYEQYF
NA	TRBV4-3	once	TRBJ2-1	TGCGCCAGCAGCCAAGAATACGGGAGCGATGAGCAGTTCTTC	CASSQEYGSDEQFF
NA	TRBV4-1	once	TRBJ2-2	TGCGCCAGCAGCCTTGGGGGCGGGTTCGCCGGGGAGCTGTTTTTT	CASSLGGGFAGELFF
NA	TRBV7-8	NA	TRBJ2-3	TGTGCCAGCAGCGCTAACACAGATACGCAGTATTTT	CASSANTDTQYF
TRBD1	TRBV28	NA	TRBJ2-7	TGTGCCAGCAGTTTCCCGACAGGGGAGAGCTCCTACGAGCAGTACTTC	CASSFPTGESSYEQYF
TRBD2	TRBV2	NA	TRBJ2-5	TGTGCCAGCGGATCTACTAGCGGGGGACAAGAGACCCAGTACTTC	CASGSTSGGQETQYF
TRBD2	TRBV4-3	NA	TRBJ2-5	TGCGCCAGCAGCCAATCTCTAGCGGGAGGTGGGGAGACCCAGTACTTC	CASSQSLAGGGETQYF
NA	TRBV28	NA	TRBJ1-5	TGTGCCAGCAGTTTTTATAGCAATCAGCCCCAGCATTTT	CASSFYSNQPQHF
NA	TRBV5-1	NA	TRBJ1-1	TGCGCCAGCAGCTTCGAGTCCTCAACGGCTGAAGCTTTCTTT	CASSFESSTAEAFF
TRBD1	TRBV7-6	NA	TRBJ1-4	TGTGCCAGCAGCATAGGGACAGGAAATGAAAAACTGTTTTTT	CASSIGTGNEKLFF
NA	TRBV6-1	NA	TRBJ2-2	TGTGCCAGCATAAGGACAGTGCGGACCGGGGAGCTGTTTTTT	CASIRTVRTGELFF
NA	TRBV10-3	few	TRBJ1-6	TGTGCCGCCTCGTACGGGGGTAATTCACCCCTCCACTTT	CAASYGGNSPLHF
NA	TRBV27	NA	TRBJ1-2	TGTGCCAGCAGTCCCGACAGAAACTATGGCTACACCTTC	CASSPDRNYGYTF
TRBD2	TRBV5-6	once	TRBJ2-5	TGTGCCACCCAGCCCGGCGGGGGGGCCGGGACCCAGTACTTC	CATQPGGGAGTQYF
NA	TRBV6-1	NA	TRBJ1-5	TGTGCCAGCAGGGGAACAGGACCCAATCAGCCCCAGCATTTT	CASRGTGPNQPQHF
NA	TRBV6-6	NA	TRBJ2-5	TGTGCCAGCAGTTACGGGGGGAACCAAGAGACCCAGTACTTC	CASSYGGNQETQYF
NA	TRBV7-2	once	TRBJ1-5	TGTGCCAGCAGGGCCCCAAATCAGCCCCAGCATTTT	CASRAPNQPQHF